Below are 24 T cell receptor beta chains sequenced from a single sample in a study of T cell responses to AZD1222 COVID-19 vaccine. Sequenced by immunoSEQ multiplex PCR; TCRdb stores in-frame clones only, minus some. The top ten hold about 4% of the sample, which has about 160,000 clones, about 90% seen once. Sequencing was performed on peripheral blood, taken 28 days after the second AZD1222 dose. The receptors were gathered from an adult who received the AZD1222 COVID-19 vaccine.

The gene calls are TRBV10-3 and TRBJ2-2; 14 nucleotides line up with TRBD2. Germline loops: CDR1 ENHRY, CDR2 SYGVKD. The CDR3 is made up of 17 amino acids. With 6 bases clipped from V and 0 bases from J, the junction kept 3 bases outside the gene matches. In DNA form, the CDR3 reads TGTGCCATCAGGAGGGGACTAGCGGGGGCGAACACCGGGGAGCTGTTTTTT. This codes for CAIRRGLAGANTGELFF.

This sequence joins TRBV13 and TRBJ1-1; D is unclear. V lost 2 bases and J 3 bases, leaving 7 bases between the germline ends. Germline lookup yields CDR1 PRHDT and CDR2 FYEKMQ (reference sequence). This CDR3 is 13 amino acids long. CDR3 loop: CASSLSWDTEAFF. CDR3 bases: TGTGCCAGCAGCTTATCCTGGGACACTGAAGCTTTCTTT.

J is TRBJ1-2 and V is TRBV3-1 (or the pseudogene TRBV3-2), with 8 positions matching TRBD1. The germline V gene has CDR1 LGHDT and CDR2 YNNKEL (reference sequence). CDR3 length: 22 residues. V shed 0 bases and J 2 bases; nucleotides not matched to a gene: 23. CDR3 bases: TGTGCCAGCAGCCAAGATCCGGCAGGGGGCTTGGTCCAGTGGGGGACGAACTATGGCTACACCTTC. This codes for CASSQDPAGGLVQWGTNYGYTF.

The chain joins TRBV6-6 to TRBJ1-2, with TRBD1 matching over 11 bases. The V and J ends lost 7 bases and 5 bases, in that order; junction bases with no gene match: 6. Germline V gene lookup returns CDR1 MNHNY and CDR2 SVGAGI (reference sequence). The CDR3 has 14 amino acids. CDR3 amino acids: CASTQGQGGYGYTF. The CDR3 DNA follows: TGTGCCAGCACCCAGGGACAGGGGGGGTATGGCTACACCTTC.

This chain joins TRBV6-5 and TRBJ2-1, with TRBD2 as a possible D gene (5 bases). The CDR3 covers 14 residues. Trimming took off 0 bases at V and 9 bases at J, with 12 bases between the two ends. CDR1 and CDR2 from the germline V gene are MNHEY and SVGAGI. This CDR3 reads CASSYSESGSEQFF. DNA for the CDR3: TGTGCCAGCAGTTACTCCGAATCGGGGAGTGAGCAGTTCTTC.

The chain links TRBV11-3 to TRBJ2-1, with D uncertain. Trimming shortened V by 0 bases and J by 0 bases, and 9 bases separated the two germline ends. This CDR3 has 16 amino acids. Germline loops: CDR1 SGHNT, CDR2 YENEEA. CDR3 sequence: CASSLDRTVSYNEQFF. Here the CDR3 DNA reads TGTGCCAGCAGCTTAGACCGCACAGTCTCCTACAATGAGCAGTTCTTC.

The genes are TRBV18 and TRBJ1-4; a possible D gene is TRBD1 (5 bases). The V end was cut by 2 bases, the J end by 7 bases, with 14 bases between. The CDR3 totals 15 residues. CDR1 and CDR2 from the germline V gene are KGHSH and LQKENI. The chain's CDR3 is CASSPVGGLSEKLFF. The CDR3 DNA is TGTGCCAGCTCACCAGTGGGGGGACTCTCTGAAAAACTGTTTTTT. The variable domain in full, with the rest retrieved from reference TRBV18 and TRBJ1-4, is NAGVMQNPRHLVRRRGQEARLRCSPMKGHSHVYWYRQLPEEGLKFMVYLQKENIIDESGMPKERFSAEFPKEGPSILRIQQVVRGDSAAYFCASSPVGGLSEKLFFGSGTQLSVL.

The chain combines TRBV10-3 with TRBJ2-7; possible D gene TRBD2, 6 bases. Trimming removed 4 bases at V and 3 bases at J, with 13 bases between. CDR1 is ENHRY and CDR2 is SYGVKD in the germline V gene. This CDR3 comprises 14 residues. DNA for the CDR3: TGTGCCATCAGTGTGTCTCAGGGAGGCTACGAGCAGTACTTC. It specifies CAISVSQGGYEQYF.

V and J are TRBV3-1 (or the pseudogene TRBV3-2) and TRBJ2-3; the match to TRBD2 covers 11 bases. The CDR3 spans 19 residues. With V trimmed by 0 bases and J by 4 bases, 12 bases remained unmatched. Germline V gives CDR1 LGHDT, CDR2 YNNKEL (reference sequence). The CDR3 spells CASSQDPPLAGGGADTQYF. In nucleotides, the CDR3 is TGTGCCAGCAGCCAAGATCCCCCTCTAGCGGGGGGCGGGGCAGATACGCAGTATTTT.

The J gene is TRBJ1-1, the V gene TRBV9; TRBD1 might be the D (5 bases). Germline V gene sequence: CDR1 SGDLS, CDR2 YYNGEE. CDR3 size: 14 residues. V was shortened by 0 bases and J by 6 bases, with 12 bases between the two germline ends. CDR3 sequence: CASSVGIEGSEAFF. CDR3 DNA sequence: TGTGCCAGCAGCGTAGGTATAGAGGGGTCTGAAGCTTTCTTT. Combining the CDR3 with reference TRBV9 and TRBJ1-1 gives the whole variable domain DSGVTQTPKHLITATGQRVTLRCSPRSGDLSVYWYQQSLDQGLQFLIQYYNGEERAKGNILERFSAQQFPDLHSELNLSSLELGDSALYFCASSVGIEGSEAFFGQGTRLTVV.

This clone is a singleton in its sample. The CDR3 DNA is TGCAGCGCCGTGACGGGCATGAACACTGAAGCTTTCTTT. Amino acids: CSAVTGMNTEAFF. The genes are TRBV29-1 and TRBJ1-1; D is ambiguous. Germline V gene sequence: CDR1 SQVTM, CDR2 ANQGSEA. This CDR3 has 13 amino acids. V shed 7 bases and J shed 0 bases, with 12 bases lying between them.

The J gene is TRBJ2-2, the V gene TRBV18; 7 nucleotides line up with TRBD2. The V gene's germline CDR1 is KGHSH and CDR2 LQKENI. The length of the CDR3 is 13 residues. J was trimmed by 6 bases and V by 3 bases; bases with no gene match: 1. As DNA, the CDR3 is TGTGCCAGCTCACCGACTAGCTCCGGGGAGCTGTTTTTT. Protein product: CASSPTSSGELFF.

This sequence joins TRBV4-1 and TRBJ1-1; 7 bases agree with TRBD1. Looked up from germline, CDR1 is MGHRA and CDR2 is YSYEKL. CDR3 length: 15 amino acids. The ends lost 2 bases at V and 5 bases at J; junction bases unmatched: 8. CDR3 in amino acids: CASSQPVAGQTEAFF. In DNA form, the CDR3 reads TGCGCCAGCAGCCAACCCGTCGCGGGACAGACTGAAGCTTTCTTT.

J is TRBJ2-6 and V is TRBV6-5, with D possibly TRBD2 on 5 matching bases. The CDR3 spans 14 residues. V dropped 9 bases and J dropped 1 base, with 10 bases sitting between them. The germline gives CDR1 MNHEY, CDR2 SVGAGI. CDR3: CASAGLSGANVLTF. CDR3 sequence (DNA): TGTGCCAGTGCGGGTCTTTCTGGGGCCAACGTCCTGACTTTC.

This clone was seen once. This chain connects TRBV3-1 (or the pseudogene TRBV3-2) to TRBJ1-1, with D perhaps matching TRBD1 (5 bases). Germline loops: CDR1 LGHDT, CDR2 YNNKEL (reference sequence). CDR3 length: 14 residues. Trimming pared 5 bases from V and 6 bases from J, leaving 16 bases between. The CDR3 here is CASSVVLRGAEAFF. DNA for the CDR3: TGTGCCAGCAGCGTCGTCTTACGGGGGGCTGAAGCTTTCTTT.

The gene calls are TRBV5-8 and TRBJ2-1; D gene ambiguous. This CDR3 is 15 amino acids long. V dropped 2 bases and J dropped 5 bases, with 14 bases sitting between them. The germline gives CDR1 SGHTS, CDR2 YDEGEE. The DNA for the CDR3 is TGTGCCAGCAGCTTTGTCTCGGAAGGAAACAATGAGCAGTTCTTC. Protein sequence: CASSFVSEGNNEQFF.

J is TRBJ1-3 and V is TRBV19; D is unclear. V shed 1 base and J shed 0 bases, with 7 bases lying between them. CDR3 size: 15 residues. Germline V lookup: CDR1 LNHDA, CDR2 SQIVND (reference sequence). As DNA, the CDR3 is TGTGCCAGTAGTATAGTCTCAAGCTCTGGAAACACCATATATTTT. It encodes CASSIVSSSGNTIYF.

The genes are TRBV4-2 and TRBJ2-2, with no clear D. Germline V gene lookup returns CDR1 LGHNA and CDR2 YNFKEQ. This CDR3 has 15 residues. V lost 1 base, J lost 4 bases, and 10 bases lay in between. CDR3 nucleotide sequence: TGTGCCAGCAGCCAAGTAGGCGCTCTCACCGGGGAGCTGTTTTTT. It yields the protein CASSQVGALTGELFF.

This rearrangement joins TRBV6-5 to TRBJ2-3, with D possibly TRBD1 on 6 matching bases. Germline loops: CDR1 MNHEY, CDR2 SVGAGI. V lost 6 bases, J lost 5 bases, and 9 bases lay in between. The CDR3 is 12 residues long. In DNA, the CDR3 is TGTGCCAGCAGCCCGACAGGAGATACGCAGTATTTT. Translated, it gives CASSPTGDTQYF.

The chain recombines TRBV7-3 with TRBJ2-5; no firm D call. Deletions cut 1 base from V and 4 bases from J, with 10 bases between. In germline, CDR1 is SGHTA, CDR2 FQGTGA. This CDR3 region has 14 residues. CDR3 nucleotides: TGTGCCAGCAGCTTAAGTCACCTTTCAGAGACCCAGTACTTC. This gives the protein CASSLSHLSETQYF.

The rearrangement uses TRBV27 and TRBJ1-2, with D tentatively TRBD1 (6 bases). Germline CDR1 MNHEY, CDR2 SMNVEV (reference sequence). The V end lost 5 bases, the J end lost 1 base, and 11 bases lay between the germline ends. There are 14 residues in the CDR3. The CDR3 here is CASSPRGGNYGYTF. The CDR3 coding sequence is TGTGCCAGCAGTCCCAGGGGCGGTAACTATGGCTACACCTTC.

This chain connects TRBV5-1 to TRBJ2-7, with D perhaps matching TRBD1 (5 bases). Trimming pared 3 bases from V and 5 bases from J, leaving 21 bases between. Germline V lookup: CDR1 SGHRS, CDR2 YFSETQ. The CDR3 has 16 amino acids. Here the CDR3 reads CASSSSAITKTDEQYF. The CDR3 region has the DNA TGCGCCAGCAGCTCCTCGGCCATAACCAAGACAGACGAGCAGTACTTC.

This clone has only one observation. The V call is TRBV18, the J call TRBJ2-6; a weak D match, TRBD2 (6 bases). V shed 8 bases and J shed 3 bases, with 17 bases lying between them. The V gene's germline CDR1 is KGHSH and CDR2 LQKENI. CDR3 length equals 16 residues. The CDR3 DNA is TGTGCCAGCCGCCGGGGAGGATCTGGTGGGGCCAACGTCCTGACTTTC. Protein sequence: CASRRGGSGGANVLTF.

The genes are TRBV19 and TRBJ1-2; 9 nucleotides align to TRBD1. CDR3 size: 13 residues. V gave up 6 bases and J gave up 5 bases; unmatched junction bases: 4. Germline V CDR1 and CDR2: LNHDA, SQIVND (reference sequence). CDR3 DNA: TGTGCCAGTAGCTGGGACAGGGAGTATGGCTACACCTTC. This encodes CASSWDREYGYTF.